These 2 T cell receptor beta chains were all obtained from the same sample, sequenced in a study of OX40 agonist ivuxolimab in advanced cancers. Using immunoSEQ multiplex PCR, the repertoire was profiled, and TCRdb retains in-frame clones only, with some absent. The sample shows more than 65,000 clones, 60% to 85% of them seen only once. This sample comprised CD4+ or CD8+ T cells sorted from blood, obtained in a trial of the OX40 agonist ivuxolimab. Source of these receptors: an adult with an advanced solid tumor such as melanoma, head and neck, liver or kidney cancer.

The rearrangement joins TRBV5-4 to TRBJ2-2; D unclear. The CDR3 consists of 14 residues. Germline V lookup: CDR1 SGHNT, CDR2 YYREEE (reference sequence). V lost 4 bases and J lost 5, with 12 bases in between. The CDR3 coding sequence is TGTGCCAGCAGCCGCCAAACCGGGACCGGGGAGCTGTTTTTT. Amino acid sequence: CASSRQTGTGELFF.

The chain employs TRBV27 and TRBJ2-7; tentatively, D is TRBD1 or TRBD2 (5 bases each). The length of the CDR3 is 13 residues. CDR1 is MNHEY, CDR2 SMNVEV, per germline (reference sequence). V gave up 5 bases and J gave up 6 bases, with 14 bases separating them. The CDR3 here is CASSVRGKREQYF. The DNA for the CDR3 is TGTGCCAGCAGTGTGAGGGGTAAGCGCGAGCAGTACTTC.